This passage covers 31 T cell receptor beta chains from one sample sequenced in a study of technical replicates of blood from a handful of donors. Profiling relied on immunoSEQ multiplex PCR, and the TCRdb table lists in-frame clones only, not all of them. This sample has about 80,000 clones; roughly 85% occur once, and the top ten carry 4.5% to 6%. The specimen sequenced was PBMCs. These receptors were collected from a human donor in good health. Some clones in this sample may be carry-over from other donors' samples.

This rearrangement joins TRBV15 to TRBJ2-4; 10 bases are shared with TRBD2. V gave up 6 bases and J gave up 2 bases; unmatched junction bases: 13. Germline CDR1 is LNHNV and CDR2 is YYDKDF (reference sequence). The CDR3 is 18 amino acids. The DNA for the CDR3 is TGTGCCACCAGTCGCCCCAGCGGGGGGGCCCTCTCCAAAAACATTCAGTACTTC. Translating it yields CATSRPSGGALSKNIQYF.

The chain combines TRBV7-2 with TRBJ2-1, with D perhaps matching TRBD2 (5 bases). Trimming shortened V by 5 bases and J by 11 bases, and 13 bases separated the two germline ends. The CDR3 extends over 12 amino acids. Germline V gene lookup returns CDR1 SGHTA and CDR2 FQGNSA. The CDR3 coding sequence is TGTGCCAGCAGCCGAGACGGGGTGAAGCAGTTCTTC. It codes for CASSRDGVKQFF.

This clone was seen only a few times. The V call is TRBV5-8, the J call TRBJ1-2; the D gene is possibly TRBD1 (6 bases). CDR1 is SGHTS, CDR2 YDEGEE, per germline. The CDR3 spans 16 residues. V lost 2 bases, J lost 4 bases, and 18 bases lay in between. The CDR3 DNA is TGTGCCAGCAGCTTCCCTGGGCCGGGACACAGCTATGGCTACACCTTC. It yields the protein CASSFPGPGHSYGYTF.

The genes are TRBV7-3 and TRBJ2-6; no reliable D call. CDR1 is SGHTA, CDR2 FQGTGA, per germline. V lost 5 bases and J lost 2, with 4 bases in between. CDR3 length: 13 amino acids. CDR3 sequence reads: CASSTAGANVLTF. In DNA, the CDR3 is TGTGCCAGCAGCACAGCTGGGGCCAACGTCCTGACTTTC.

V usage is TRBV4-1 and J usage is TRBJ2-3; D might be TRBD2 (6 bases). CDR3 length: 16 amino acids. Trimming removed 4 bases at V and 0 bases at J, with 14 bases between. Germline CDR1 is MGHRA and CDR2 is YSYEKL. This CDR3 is CASSPLWSGSTDTQYF. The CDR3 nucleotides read TGCGCCAGCAGCCCCTTGTGGAGCGGGAGCACAGATACGCAGTATTTT.

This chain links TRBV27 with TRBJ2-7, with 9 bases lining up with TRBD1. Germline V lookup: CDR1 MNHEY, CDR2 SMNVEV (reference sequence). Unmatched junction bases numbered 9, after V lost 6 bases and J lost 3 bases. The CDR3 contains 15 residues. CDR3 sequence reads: CASSISGTGYYEQYF. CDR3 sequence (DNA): TGTGCCAGCAGCATCTCAGGGACAGGGTACTACGAGCAGTACTTC.

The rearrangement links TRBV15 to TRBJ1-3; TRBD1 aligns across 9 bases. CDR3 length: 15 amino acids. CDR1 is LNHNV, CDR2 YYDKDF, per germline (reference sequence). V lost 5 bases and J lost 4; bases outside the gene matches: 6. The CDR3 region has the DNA TGTGCCACCAGCGCCCCCGGGACAGGGGGAAACACCATATATTTT. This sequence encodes CATSAPGTGGNTIYF.

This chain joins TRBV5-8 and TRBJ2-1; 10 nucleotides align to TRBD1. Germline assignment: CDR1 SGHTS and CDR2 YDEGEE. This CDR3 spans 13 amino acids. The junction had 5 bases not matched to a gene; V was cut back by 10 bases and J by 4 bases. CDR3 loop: CAAGTGVYNEQFF. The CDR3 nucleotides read TGTGCCGCCGGGACAGGGGTTTACAATGAGCAGTTCTTC.

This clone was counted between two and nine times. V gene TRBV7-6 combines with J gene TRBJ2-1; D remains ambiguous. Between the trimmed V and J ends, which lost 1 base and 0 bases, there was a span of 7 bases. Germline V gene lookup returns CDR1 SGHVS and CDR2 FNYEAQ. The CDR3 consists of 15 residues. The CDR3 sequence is CASSLGANSYNEQFF. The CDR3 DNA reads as TGTGCCAGCAGCTTAGGCGCAAACTCCTACAATGAGCAGTTCTTC. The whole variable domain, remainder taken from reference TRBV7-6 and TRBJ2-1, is GAGVSQSPRYKVTKRGQDVALRCDPISGHVSLYWYRQALGQGPEFLTYFNYEAQQDKSGLPNDRFSAERPEGSISTLTIQRTEQRDSAMYRCASSLGANSYNEQFFGPGTRLTVL.

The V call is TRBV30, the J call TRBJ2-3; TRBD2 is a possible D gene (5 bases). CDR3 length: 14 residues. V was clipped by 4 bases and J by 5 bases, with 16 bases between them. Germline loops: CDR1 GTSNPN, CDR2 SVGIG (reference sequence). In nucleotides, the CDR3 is TGTGCCTGGACCCCGGGTCTAGCCGGAGATACGCAGTATTTT. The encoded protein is CAWTPGLAGDTQYF.

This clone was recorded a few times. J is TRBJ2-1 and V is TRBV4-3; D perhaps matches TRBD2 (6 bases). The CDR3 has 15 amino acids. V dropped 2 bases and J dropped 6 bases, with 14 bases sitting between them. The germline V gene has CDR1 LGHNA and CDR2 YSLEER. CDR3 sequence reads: CASSQFSHGGNEQFF. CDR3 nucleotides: TGCGCCAGCAGCCAATTCAGTCACGGGGGCAATGAGCAGTTCTTC.

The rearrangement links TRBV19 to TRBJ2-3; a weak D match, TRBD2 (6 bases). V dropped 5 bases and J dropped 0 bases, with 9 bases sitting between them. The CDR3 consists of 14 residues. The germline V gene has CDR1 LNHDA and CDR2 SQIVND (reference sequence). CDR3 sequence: CASSLAGSTDTQYF. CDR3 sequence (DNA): TGTGCCAGTAGTCTGGCGGGGAGCACAGATACGCAGTATTTT.

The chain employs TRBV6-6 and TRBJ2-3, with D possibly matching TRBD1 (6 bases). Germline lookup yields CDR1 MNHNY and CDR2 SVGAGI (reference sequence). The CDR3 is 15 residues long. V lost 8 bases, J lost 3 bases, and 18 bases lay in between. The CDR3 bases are TGTGCCAGCTCGGGTTGGCAGGGGAGAACAGATACGCAGTATTTT. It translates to CASSGWQGRTDTQYF.

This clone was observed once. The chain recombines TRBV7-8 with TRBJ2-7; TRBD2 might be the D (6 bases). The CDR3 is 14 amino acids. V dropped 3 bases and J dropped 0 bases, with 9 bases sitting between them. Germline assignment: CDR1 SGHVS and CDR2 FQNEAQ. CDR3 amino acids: CASSFGTYSYEQYF. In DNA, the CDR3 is TGTGCCAGCAGCTTCGGGACTTACTCCTACGAGCAGTACTTC.

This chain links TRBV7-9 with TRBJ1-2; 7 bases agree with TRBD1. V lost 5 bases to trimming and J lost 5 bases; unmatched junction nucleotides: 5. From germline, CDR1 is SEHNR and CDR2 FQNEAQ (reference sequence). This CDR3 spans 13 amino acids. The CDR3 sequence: CASSLEGQYGYTF. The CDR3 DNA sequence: TGTGCCAGCAGCCTAGAGGGACAGTATGGCTACACCTTC.

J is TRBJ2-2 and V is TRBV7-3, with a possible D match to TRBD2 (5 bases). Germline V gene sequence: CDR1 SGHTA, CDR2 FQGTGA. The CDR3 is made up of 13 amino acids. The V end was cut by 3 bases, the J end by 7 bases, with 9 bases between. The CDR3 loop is CASSFSEGGELFF. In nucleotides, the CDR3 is TGTGCCAGCAGCTTTAGCGAGGGCGGGGAGCTGTTTTTT.

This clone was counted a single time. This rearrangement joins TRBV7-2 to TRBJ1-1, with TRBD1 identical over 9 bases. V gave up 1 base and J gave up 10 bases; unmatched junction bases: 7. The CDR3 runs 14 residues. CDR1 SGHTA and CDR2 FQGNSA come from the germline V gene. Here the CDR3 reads CASSLEQGARGAFF. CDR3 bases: TGTGCCAGCAGCTTAGAACAGGGGGCAAGGGGAGCTTTCTTT.

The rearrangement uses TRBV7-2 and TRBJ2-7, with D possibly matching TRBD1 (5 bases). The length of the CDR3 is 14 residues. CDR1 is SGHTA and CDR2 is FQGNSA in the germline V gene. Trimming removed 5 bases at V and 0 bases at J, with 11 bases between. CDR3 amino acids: CASSAYRSSYEQYF. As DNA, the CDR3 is TGTGCCAGCAGCGCATACAGGAGCTCCTACGAGCAGTACTTC.

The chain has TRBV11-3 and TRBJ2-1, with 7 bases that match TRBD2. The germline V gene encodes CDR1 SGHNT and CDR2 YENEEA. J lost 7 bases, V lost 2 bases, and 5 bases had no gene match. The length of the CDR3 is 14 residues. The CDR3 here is CASSLSGTRNEQFF. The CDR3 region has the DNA TGTGCCAGCAGCTTAAGCGGGACCCGGAATGAGCAGTTCTTC.

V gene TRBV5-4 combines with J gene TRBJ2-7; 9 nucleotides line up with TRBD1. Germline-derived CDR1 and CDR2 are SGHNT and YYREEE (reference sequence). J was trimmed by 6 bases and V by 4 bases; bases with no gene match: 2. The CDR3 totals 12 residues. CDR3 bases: TGTGCCAGCAGCCTGGACAGGGGCGAGCAGTACTTC. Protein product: CASSLDRGEQYF.

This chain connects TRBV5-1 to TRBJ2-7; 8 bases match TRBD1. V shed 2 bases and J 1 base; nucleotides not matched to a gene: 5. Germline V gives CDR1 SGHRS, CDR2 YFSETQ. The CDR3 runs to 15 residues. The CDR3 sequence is CASSFSGGASYEQYF. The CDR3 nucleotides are TGCGCCAGCAGCTTTTCAGGGGGCGCTTCCTACGAGCAGTACTTC.

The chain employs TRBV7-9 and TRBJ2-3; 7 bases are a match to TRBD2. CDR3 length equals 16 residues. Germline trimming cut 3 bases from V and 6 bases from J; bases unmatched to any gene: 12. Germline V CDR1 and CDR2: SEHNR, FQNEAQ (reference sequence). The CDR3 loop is CASSFDRGVSVDTQYF. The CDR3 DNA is TGTGCCAGCAGCTTTGACCGGGGGGTGTCGGTGGATACGCAGTATTTT.

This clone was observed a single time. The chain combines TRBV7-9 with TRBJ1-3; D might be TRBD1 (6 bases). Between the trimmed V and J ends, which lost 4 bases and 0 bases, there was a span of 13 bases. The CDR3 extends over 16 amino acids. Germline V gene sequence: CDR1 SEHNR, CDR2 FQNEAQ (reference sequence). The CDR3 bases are TGTGCCAGCAGCTACGGACAGTCCCTCTCTGGAAACACCATATATTTT. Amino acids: CASSYGQSLSGNTIYF.

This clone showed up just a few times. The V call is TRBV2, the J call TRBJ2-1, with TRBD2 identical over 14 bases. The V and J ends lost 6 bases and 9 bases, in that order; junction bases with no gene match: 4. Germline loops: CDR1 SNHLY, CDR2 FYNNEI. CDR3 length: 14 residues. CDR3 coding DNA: TGTGCCAGCAGGACTAGCGGGGGGGCCATTGAGCAGTTCTTC. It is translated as CASRTSGGAIEQFF. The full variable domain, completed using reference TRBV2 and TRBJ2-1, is EPEVTQTPSHQVTQMGQEVILRCVPISNHLYFYWYRQILGQKVEFLVSFYNNEISEKSEIFDDQFSVERPDGSNFTLKIRSTKLEDSAMYFCASRTSGGAIEQFFGPGTRLTVL.

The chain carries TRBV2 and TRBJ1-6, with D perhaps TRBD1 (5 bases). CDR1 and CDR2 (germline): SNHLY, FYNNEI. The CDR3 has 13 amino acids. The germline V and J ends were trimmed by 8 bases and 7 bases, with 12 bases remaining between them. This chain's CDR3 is CASQGGDNSPLHF. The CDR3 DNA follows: TGTGCCAGCCAGGGAGGTGACAATTCACCCCTCCACTTT.

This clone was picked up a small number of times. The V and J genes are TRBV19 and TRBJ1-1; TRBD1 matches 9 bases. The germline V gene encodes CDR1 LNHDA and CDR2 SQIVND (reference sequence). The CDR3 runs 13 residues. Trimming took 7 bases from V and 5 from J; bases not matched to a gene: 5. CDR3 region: CASTGQGITEAFF. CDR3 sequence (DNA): TGTGCCAGTACCGGACAGGGGATTACTGAAGCTTTCTTT.

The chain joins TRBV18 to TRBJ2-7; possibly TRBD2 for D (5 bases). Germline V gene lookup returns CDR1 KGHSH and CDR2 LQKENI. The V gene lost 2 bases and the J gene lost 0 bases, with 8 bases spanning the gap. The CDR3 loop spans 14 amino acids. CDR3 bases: TGTGCCAGCTCACCAGGCGGGTACTCCTACGAGCAGTACTTC. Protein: CASSPGGYSYEQYF.

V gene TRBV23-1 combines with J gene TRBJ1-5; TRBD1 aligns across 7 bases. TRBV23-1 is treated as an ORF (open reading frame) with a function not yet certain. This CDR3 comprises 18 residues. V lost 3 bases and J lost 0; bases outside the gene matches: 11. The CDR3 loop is CASSHQKGTADSNQPQHF. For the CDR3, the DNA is TGCGCCAGCAGTCATCAAAAAGGGACAGCGGATAGCAATCAGCCCCAGCATTTT.

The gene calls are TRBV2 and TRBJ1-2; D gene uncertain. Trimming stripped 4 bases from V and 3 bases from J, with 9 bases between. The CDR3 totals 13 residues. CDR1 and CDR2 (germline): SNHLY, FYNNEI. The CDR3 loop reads CASSAGGDYGYTF. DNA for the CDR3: TGTGCCAGCAGTGCTGGCGGTGACTATGGCTACACCTTC.

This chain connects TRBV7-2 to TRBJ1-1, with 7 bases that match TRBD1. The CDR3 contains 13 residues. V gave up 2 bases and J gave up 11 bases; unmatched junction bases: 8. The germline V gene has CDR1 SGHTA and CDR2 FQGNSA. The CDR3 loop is CASSLRGQVWAFF. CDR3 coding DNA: TGTGCCAGCAGCTTAAGGGGGCAGGTTTGGGCTTTCTTT.

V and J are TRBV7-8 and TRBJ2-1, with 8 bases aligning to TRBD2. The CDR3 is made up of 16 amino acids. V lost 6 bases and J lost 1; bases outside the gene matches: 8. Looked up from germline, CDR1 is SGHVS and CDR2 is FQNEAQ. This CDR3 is CASRKGLASSYNEQFF. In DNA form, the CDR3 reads TGTGCCAGCAGAAAAGGACTAGCTTCGTCCTACAATGAGCAGTTCTTC.